This T cell receptor (beta chain) was captured by sequencing in a study of blood T cell repertoires in COVID-19. On the study more broadly: From the United States, Italy and Spain came samples of acute and convalescent COVID-19. Sources were T cells, B-cell-depleted T cells, or PBMCs; the material itself was cDNA or gDNA.

Cohort placement rested on clinical history that participants reported themselves. In the study's own analysis: Nucleated cell counts were estimated from reference gene primer amplification. Using immunoSEQ multiplex PCR, the repertoire was profiled, and TCRdb retains in-frame clones only, with some absent. V and J calls plus clone size are reproduced from that table; the DNA served to infer D and trimming. The top ten hold over 7% of the sample, which has under 200,000 clones, less than 90% seen once. This CDR3 has 15 amino acids. Germline loops: CDR1 MDHEN, CDR2 SYDVKM. Trimming pared 5 bases from V and 6 bases from J, leaving 17 bases between.

The rearrangement links TRBV28 to TRBJ2-1, with D perhaps TRBD1 (6 bases). This TCR was sampled from a woman aged 45 to 65 who had recovered from COVID-19. The sequencing sample was made of PBMCs or T cells enriched from blood (not recorded which). CDR3 nucleotides: TGTGCCAGCAGTACCCCTAAGAGAGGGGGCAATGAGCAGTTCTTC. It specifies CASSTPKRGGNEQFF.